What follows is one T cell receptor (beta chain) and its context. This clone turned up a few times. The clone's antigen remains unknown. The input lacks base qualities; no much larger clone sits a single base away. This entry belongs to a study of early stage breast cancer tumors (dated by TCRdb to about 2017). At the level of the whole study: Of the roughly 16 invasive breast tumors, 12 to 13 were found to be estrogen receptor-positive, progesterone receptor-positive and HER2-negative. The samples as a whole yielded under 3,500,000 detected templates, corresponding to roughly 1 million unique clonotypes. The average read coverage per sample was around 9.1-fold. Eight of the 12 ER+/PR+/HER2- tumors were invasive ductal carcinomas, while the other four were invasive lobular carcinomas.

Broader findings and caveats from the paper: Repertoires from blood and normal breast were more alike than repertoires from blood and tumor, and in about 85% of the 16 patients, comparing each tissue with blood separated tumor from normal. Enriched TCRB sequences shared across patients were found to be mostly commonly generated sequences that were unlikely to play an important role in the tumor microenvironment. Chain pairing and functional markers such as CD4, CD8 and FOXP3 were missed by bulk genomic DNA sequencing of unsorted cells. Compared with adjacent normal breast tissue, tumors had roughly 2.5-fold higher T cell density and higher clonality. Analysis by tumor subtype was prevented by the small cohort size.

Two independent genomic DNA replicates were amplified for each sample, with approximately 0.5 ug used for blood and about 1.5 ug for tumor or normal breast. Following the manufacturer's instructions, the ImmunoSeq Intro kit was used to carry out TCRB sequencing on genomic DNA. Multiplex PCR ran roughly 30 cycles with proprietary primers and spike-in control sequences for absolute quantification. Single-end 150-bp reads were used to sequence an 87-bp fragment spanning the CDR3 and the flanking V and J genes. Seven samples, with two replicates for each sample, were multiplexed per lane of an Illumina MiSeq using version 3.0 chemistry. Processing in the source paper ran as follows. The vendor's proprietary pipeline handled the raw data processing, merging both replicates into a single result for each sample. To define clonotypes, the study grouped productive rearrangements that shared the V-gene family, CDR3 amino acid sequence and J-gene segment. Clonality was computed as 1 minus the normalized Shannon entropy (Pielou evenness) of TCRB abundances. To estimate T cell density, the total number of templates was divided by the input cell count, which was inferred from how much DNA went in. Recon, run with its default parameters, was used to estimate overall repertoire diversity and clonality. A clonotype counted as tumor-enriched if its abundance in tumor exceeded 0.1% and was at least 32-fold higher than its abundance in normal breast. The immuneACCESS repertoire file appears here via TCRdb, limited to in-frame rearrangements. These files lack a portion of the clones; in checked studies, under half of the deficit traces to unresolved V genes, and the cause of the others is not known. V, J and clone size derive from that table, while D and trimming were established from the DNA sequence. The sample table contains 11,000 to 15,000 clones; only one count was recorded for about four fifths of them. The top ten clones comprise 4% to 5.5% of the sample.

Taken from around 2-4 cm away from the tumor, the adjacent normal breast tissue was rinsed with PBS and kept in prechilled RNAlater. Because of high lipid content and low cell density, about 100-340 mg of normal breast tissue was often needed to obtain sufficient DNA. The study profiled bulk TCR beta-chain repertoires in matched peripheral blood, tumor and adjacent normal breast tissue taken from over 15 patients with early-stage breast cancer. The Qiagen AllPrep DNA/RNA Mini kit was used to extract genomic DNA. CDR1 and CDR2 are drawn from the germline V gene: MGHDK, SYGVNS. Its CDR3 holds 14 amino acids, cysteine through phenylalanine. Of all the DNA, just the CDR3 is kept, 42 bases in frame from base 1. V is clipped by 8 bases and J by 4 bases, and the sequence between their germline boundaries is 14 bases long.

The TCR comes from a person in their twenties or thirties with breast cancer. The sequencing sample was made of normal breast tissue next to the tumor. This chain is built from TRBV25-1 and TRBJ1-4; possibly the D gene is TRBD1, per 5 matching bases. The DNA sequence follows: TGTGCCAGCCGACGGGACGGGCTTAATGAAAAACTGTTTTTT. The encoded protein is CASRRDGLNEKLFF.